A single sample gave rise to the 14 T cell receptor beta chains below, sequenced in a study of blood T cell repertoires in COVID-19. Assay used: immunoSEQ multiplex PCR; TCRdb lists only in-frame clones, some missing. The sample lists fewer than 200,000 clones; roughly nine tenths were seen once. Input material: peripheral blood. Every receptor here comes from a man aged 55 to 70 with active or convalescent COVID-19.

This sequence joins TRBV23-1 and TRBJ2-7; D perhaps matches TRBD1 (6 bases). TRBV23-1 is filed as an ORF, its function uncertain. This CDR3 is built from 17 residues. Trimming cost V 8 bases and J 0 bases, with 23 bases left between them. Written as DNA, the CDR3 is TGCGCCAGCGCAATCGGGCCCACGGGACACCTCTCCTACGAGCAGTACTTC. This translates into CASAIGPTGHLSYEQYF.

CDR3 bases: TGTGCCAGCAGCTATGGGACTAGCGGGGGGTGGACAGATACGCAGTATTTT. This gives the protein CASSYGTSGGWTDTQYF. The chain combines TRBV27 with TRBJ2-3, with 15 bases lining up with TRBD2. The CDR3 length is 17 residues. With 6 bases clipped from V and 3 bases from J, the junction kept 7 bases outside the gene matches. Germline V gene sequence: CDR1 MNHEY, CDR2 SMNVEV (reference sequence).

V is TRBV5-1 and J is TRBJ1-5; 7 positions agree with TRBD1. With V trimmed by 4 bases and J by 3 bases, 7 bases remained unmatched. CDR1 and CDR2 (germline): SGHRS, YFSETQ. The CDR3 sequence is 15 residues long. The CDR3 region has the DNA TGCGCCAGCAGCCCCTCCGGGACAGCCAATCAGCCCCAGCATTTT. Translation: CASSPSGTANQPQHF.

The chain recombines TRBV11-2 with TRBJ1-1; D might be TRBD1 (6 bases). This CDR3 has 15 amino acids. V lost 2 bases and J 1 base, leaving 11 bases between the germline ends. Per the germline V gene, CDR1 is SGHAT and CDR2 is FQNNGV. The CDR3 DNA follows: TGTGCCAGCAGCTTATCGGACAGTCAGAACACTGAAGCTTTCTTT. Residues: CASSLSDSQNTEAFF. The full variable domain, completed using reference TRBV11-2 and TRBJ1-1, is EAGVAQSPRYKIIEKRQSVAFWCNPISGHATLYWYQQILGQGPKLLIQFQNNGVVDDSQLPKDRFSAERLKGVDSTLKIQPAKLEDSAVYLCASSLSDSQNTEAFFGQGTRLTVV.

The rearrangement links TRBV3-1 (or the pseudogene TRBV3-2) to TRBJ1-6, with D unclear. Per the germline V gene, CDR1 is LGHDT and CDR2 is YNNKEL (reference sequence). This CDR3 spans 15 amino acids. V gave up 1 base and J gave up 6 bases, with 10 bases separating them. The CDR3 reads CASSQGAAINSPLHF. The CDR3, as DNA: TGTGCCAGCAGCCAAGGGGCAGCAATTAATTCACCCCTCCACTTT.

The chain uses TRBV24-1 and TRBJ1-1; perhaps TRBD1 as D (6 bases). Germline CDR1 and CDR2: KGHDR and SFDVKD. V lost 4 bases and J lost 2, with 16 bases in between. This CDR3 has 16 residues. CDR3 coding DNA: TGTGCCACCAGTGACCGCGGACAGCAGCCAAACACTGAAGCTTTCTTT. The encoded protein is CATSDRGQQPNTEAFF.

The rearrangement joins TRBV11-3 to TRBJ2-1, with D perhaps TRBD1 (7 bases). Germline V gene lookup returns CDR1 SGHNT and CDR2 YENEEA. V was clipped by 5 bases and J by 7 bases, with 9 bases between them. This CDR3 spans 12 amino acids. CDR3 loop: CASSPGGNEQFF. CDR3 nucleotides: TGTGCCAGCAGCCCAGGGGGGAATGAGCAGTTCTTC. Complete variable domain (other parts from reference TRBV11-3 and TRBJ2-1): EAGVVQSPRYKIIEKKQPVAFWCNPISGHNTLYWYLQNLGQGPELLIRYENEEAVDDSQLPKDRFSAERLKGVDSTLKIQPAELGDSAVYLCASSPGGNEQFFGPGTRLTVL.

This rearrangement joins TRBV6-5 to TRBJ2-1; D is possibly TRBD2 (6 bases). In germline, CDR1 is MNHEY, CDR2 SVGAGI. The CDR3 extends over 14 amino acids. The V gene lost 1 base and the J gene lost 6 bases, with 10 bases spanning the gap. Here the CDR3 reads CASSYLGGANEQFF. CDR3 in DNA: TGTGCCAGCAGTTACTTAGGCGGGGCCAATGAGCAGTTCTTC.

The CDR3 region is CASSQAPQFAGANVLTF. CDR3 sequence (DNA): TGTGCCAGCAGCCAGGCCCCTCAGTTTGCTGGGGCCAACGTCCTGACTTTC. The chain is built from TRBV3-1 (or the pseudogene TRBV3-2) and TRBJ2-6; D is unresolved. V was shortened by 3 bases and J by 2 bases, with 14 bases between the two germline ends. Germline CDR1 reads LGHDT; CDR2 reads YNNKEL (reference sequence). The CDR3 sequence is 17 residues long.

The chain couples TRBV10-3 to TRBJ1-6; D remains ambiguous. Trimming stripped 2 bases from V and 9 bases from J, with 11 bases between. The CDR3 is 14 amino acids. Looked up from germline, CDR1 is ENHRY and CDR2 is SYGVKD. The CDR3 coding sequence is TGTGCCATCAGTGAGGAGGTCTCCAGTTCACCCCTCCACTTT. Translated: CAISEEVSSSPLHF.

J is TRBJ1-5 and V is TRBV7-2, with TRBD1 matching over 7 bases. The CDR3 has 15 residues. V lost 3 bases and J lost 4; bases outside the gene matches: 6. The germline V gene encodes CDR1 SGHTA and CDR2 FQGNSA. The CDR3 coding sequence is TGTGCCAGCAGCTTGGTGACAGGGATAAATCAGCCCCAGCATTTT. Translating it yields CASSLVTGINQPQHF. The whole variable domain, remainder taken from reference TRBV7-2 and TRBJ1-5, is GAGVSQSPSNKVTEKGKDVELRCDPISGHTALYWYRQSLGQGLEFLIYFQGNSAPDKSGLPSDRFSAERTGGSVSTLTIQRTQQEDSAVYLCASSLVTGINQPQHFGDGTRLSIL.

In DNA, the CDR3 is TGTGCCAGCAGTGTACCGGGACAGGGGGCTTATAGCAATCAGCCCCAGCATTTT. It yields the protein CASSVPGQGAYSNQPQHF. V is TRBV6-1 and J is TRBJ1-5; 12 nucleotides align to TRBD1. With 4 bases clipped from V and 0 bases from J, the junction kept 7 bases outside the gene matches. There are 18 residues in the CDR3. Germline assignment: CDR1 MNHNS and CDR2 SASEGT.

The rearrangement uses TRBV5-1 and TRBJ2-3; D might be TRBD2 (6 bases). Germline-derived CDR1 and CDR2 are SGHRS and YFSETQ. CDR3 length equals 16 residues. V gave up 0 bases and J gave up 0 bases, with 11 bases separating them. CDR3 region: CASSLARGTSTDTQYF. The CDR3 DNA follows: TGCGCCAGCAGCTTGGCCCGGGGGACTAGCACAGATACGCAGTATTTT.

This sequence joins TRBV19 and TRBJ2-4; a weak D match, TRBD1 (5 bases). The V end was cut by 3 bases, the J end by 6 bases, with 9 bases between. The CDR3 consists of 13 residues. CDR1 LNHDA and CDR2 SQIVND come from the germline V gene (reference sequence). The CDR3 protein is CASSIAGPNIQYF. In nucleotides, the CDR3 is TGTGCCAGTAGTATTGCAGGGCCAAACATTCAGTACTTC.